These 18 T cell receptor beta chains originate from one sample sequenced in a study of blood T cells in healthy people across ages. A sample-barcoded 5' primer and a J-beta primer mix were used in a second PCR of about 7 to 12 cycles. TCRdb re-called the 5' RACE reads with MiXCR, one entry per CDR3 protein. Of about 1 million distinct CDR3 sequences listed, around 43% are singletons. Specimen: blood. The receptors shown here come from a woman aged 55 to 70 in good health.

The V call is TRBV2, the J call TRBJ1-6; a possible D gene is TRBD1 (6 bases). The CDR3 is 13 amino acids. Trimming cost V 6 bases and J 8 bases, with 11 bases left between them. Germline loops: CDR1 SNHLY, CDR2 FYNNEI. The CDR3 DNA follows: TGTGCCAGCAGCGGGGGCGAGGATTCACCCCTCCACTTT. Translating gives CASSGGEDSPLHF.

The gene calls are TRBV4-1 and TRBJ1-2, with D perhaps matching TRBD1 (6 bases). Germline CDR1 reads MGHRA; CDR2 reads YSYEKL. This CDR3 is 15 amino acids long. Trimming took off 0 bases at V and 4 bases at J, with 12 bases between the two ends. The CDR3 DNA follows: TGCGCCAGCAGCCAAGAGAGCAGGGGATTCTATGGCTACACCTTC. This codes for CASSQESRGFYGYTF.

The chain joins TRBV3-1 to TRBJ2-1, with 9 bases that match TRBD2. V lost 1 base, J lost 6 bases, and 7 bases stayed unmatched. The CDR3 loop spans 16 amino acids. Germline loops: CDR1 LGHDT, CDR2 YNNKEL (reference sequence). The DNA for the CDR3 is TGTGCCAGCAGCCAAGTAGCGGGAGAACACCCCAATGAGCAGTTCTTC. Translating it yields CASSQVAGEHPNEQFF.

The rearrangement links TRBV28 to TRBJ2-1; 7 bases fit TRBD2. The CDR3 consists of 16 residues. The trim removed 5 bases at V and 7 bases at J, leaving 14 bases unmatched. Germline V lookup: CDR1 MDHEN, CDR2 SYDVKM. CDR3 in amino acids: CASSLGSGRPENEQFF. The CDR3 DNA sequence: TGTGCCAGCAGTCTCGGGTCCGGGAGGCCGGAAAATGAGCAGTTCTTC.

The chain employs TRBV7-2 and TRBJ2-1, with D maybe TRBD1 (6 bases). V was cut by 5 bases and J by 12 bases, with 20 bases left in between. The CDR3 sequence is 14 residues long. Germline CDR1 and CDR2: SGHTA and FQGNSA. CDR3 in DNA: TGTGCCAGCAGCCCCCAGCCCTTATCAGGGGCGCAGTTCTTC. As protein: CASSPQPLSGAQFF.

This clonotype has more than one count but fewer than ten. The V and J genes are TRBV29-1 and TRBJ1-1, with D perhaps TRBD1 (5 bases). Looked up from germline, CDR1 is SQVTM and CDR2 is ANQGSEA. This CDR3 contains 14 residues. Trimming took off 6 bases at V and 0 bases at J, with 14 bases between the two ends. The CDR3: CSVPVWGMNTEAFF. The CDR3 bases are TGCAGCGTCCCGGTATGGGGCATGAACACTGAAGCTTTCTTT.

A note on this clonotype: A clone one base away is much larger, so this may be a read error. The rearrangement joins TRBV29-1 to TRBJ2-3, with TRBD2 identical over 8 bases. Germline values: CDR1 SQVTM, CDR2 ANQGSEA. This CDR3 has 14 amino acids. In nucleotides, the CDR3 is TGCGGCGCACCAGCGGGAGCTAGCACAGATACGCAGTATTTT. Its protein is CGAPAGASTDTQYF.

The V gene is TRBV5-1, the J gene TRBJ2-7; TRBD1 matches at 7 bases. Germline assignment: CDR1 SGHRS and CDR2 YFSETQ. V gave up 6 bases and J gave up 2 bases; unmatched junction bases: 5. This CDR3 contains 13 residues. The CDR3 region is CASTRDRTYEQYF. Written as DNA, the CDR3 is TGCGCCAGCACTAGGGACAGAACCTACGAGCAGTACTTC.

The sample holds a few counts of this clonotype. DNA for the CDR3: TGTGCCAGTAGGGTCTGGGGCGATGATAATGAGCAGTTCTTC. This codes for CASRVWGDDNEQFF. The chain carries TRBV19 and TRBJ2-1; D is possibly TRBD1 (5 bases). Germline V gene lookup returns CDR1 LNHDA and CDR2 SQIVND (reference sequence). CDR3 size: 14 residues. Trimming removed 6 bases at V and 7 bases at J, with 16 bases between.

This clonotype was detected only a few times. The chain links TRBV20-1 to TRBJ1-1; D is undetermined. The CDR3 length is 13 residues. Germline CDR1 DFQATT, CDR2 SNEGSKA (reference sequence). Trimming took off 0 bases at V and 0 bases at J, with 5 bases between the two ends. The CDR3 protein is CSARENLNTEAFF. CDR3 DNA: TGCAGTGCTAGAGAAAATTTGAACACTGAAGCTTTCTTT.

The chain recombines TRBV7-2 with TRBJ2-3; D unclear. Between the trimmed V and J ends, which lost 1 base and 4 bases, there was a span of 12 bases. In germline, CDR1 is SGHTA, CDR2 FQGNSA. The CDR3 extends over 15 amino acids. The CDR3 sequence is CASSLVKVLADTQYF. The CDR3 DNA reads TGTGCCAGCAGCTTAGTGAAGGTTTTAGCAGATACGCAGTATTTT.

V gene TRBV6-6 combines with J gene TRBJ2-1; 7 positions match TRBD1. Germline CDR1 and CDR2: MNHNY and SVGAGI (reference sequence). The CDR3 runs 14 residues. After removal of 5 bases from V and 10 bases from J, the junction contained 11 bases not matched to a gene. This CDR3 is CASSPDRASGEQFF. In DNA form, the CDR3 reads TGTGCCAGCAGTCCCGACAGGGCATCCGGCGAGCAGTTCTTC.

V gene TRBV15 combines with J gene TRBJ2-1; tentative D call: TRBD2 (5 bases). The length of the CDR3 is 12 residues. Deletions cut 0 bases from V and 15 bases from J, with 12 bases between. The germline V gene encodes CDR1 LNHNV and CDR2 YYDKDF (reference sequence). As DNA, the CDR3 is TGTGCCACCAGCAGAGAGATCTCACTAGTGTTCTTC. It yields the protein CATSREISLVFF.

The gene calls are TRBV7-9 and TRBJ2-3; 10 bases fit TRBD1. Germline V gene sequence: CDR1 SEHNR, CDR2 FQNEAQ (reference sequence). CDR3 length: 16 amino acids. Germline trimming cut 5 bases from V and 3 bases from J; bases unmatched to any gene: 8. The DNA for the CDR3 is TGTGCCAGCAGCCTCCGTTCGGGACAGGGGACAGATACGCAGTATTTT. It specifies CASSLRSGQGTDTQYF.

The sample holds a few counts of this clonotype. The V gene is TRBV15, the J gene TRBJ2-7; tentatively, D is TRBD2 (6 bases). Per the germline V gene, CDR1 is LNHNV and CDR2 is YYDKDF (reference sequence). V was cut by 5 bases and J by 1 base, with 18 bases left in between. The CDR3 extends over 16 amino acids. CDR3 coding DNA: TGTGCCACCAGCGGCACCGGGACTCGGTCATCCTACGAGCAGTACTTC. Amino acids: CATSGTGTRSSYEQYF.

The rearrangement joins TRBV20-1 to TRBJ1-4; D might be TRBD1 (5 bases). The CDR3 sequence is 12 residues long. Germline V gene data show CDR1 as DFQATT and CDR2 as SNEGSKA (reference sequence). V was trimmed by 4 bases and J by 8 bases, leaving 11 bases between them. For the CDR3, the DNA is TGCAGTGCTAAACCGGGGACGGAAAAACTGTTTTTT. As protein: CSAKPGTEKLFF.

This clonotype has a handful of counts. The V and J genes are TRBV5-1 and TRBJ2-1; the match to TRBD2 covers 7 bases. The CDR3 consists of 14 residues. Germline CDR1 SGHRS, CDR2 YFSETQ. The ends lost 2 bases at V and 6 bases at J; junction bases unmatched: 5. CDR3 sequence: CASSFSGGSNEQFF. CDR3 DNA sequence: TGCGCCAGCAGCTTTTCGGGGGGATCCAATGAGCAGTTCTTC.

The CDR3 here is CASSLVGLSAHNEKLFF. The CDR3, as DNA: TGCGCCAGCAGCTTAGTGGGGTTGTCAGCCCATAATGAAAAACTGTTTTTT. This sequence joins TRBV5-1 and TRBJ1-4; D is ambiguous. This CDR3 has 17 amino acids. Germline V lookup: CDR1 SGHRS, CDR2 YFSETQ. Trimming left V 2 bases short and J 4 bases short, with 18 bases between.